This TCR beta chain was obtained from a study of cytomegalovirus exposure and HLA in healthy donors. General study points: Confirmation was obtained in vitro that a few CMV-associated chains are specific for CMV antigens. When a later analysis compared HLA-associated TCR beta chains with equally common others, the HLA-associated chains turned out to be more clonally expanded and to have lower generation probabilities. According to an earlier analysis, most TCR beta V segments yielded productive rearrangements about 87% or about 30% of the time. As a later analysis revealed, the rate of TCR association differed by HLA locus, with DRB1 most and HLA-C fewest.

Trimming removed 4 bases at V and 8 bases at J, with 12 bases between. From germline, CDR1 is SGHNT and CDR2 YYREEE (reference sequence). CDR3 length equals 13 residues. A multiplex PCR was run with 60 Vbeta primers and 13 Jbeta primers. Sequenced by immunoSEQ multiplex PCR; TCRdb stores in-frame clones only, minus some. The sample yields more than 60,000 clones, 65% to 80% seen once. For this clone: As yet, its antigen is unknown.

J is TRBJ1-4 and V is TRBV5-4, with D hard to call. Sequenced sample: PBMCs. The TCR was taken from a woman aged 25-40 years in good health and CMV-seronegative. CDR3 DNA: TGTGCCAGCAGCCCTAACGCAGGAGAAAAACTGTTTTTT. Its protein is CASSPNAGEKLFF.